Below, 20 T cell receptor beta chains from the same sample are listed, as sequenced in a study of CXCR3-negative and CXCR3-positive naive CD8 T cells. Study-level results: TRB CDR3 hydrophobicity was greater in CXCR3-positive naive cells than in CXCR3-negative naive cells.

Preparation of TRB cDNA libraries relied on 5' RACE carrying UMI labels. TCRdb reprocessed the 5' RACE reads and reports one entry per CDR3 protein, with no DNA. In total, the table holds more than 75,000 distinct CDR3 sequences. No cognate antigen is known for these TCRs. The source material was naive CXCR3+ CD8+ T cells from blood. Sample subset: CD45RO-CCR7+CD27+CD95- naive CD8+ T cells expressing CXCR3 (TNR3+). The source is a human donor in good health. Some clones in this sample may be carry-over from other donors' samples.

The chain carries TRBV6-4 and TRBJ2-6. From germline, CDR1 is MRHNA and CDR2 SNTAGT. The CDR3 totals 15 residues. CDR3 sequence: CASSDSGSGANVLTF.

V and J are TRBV11-2 and TRBJ2-1; TCRdb calls TRBD2, which cannot be checked without DNA. The CDR3 is made up of 18 amino acids. Germline CDR1 reads SGHAT; CDR2 reads FQNNGV. This CDR3 is CASSLDLRASGGQNEQFF.

V is TRBV9 and J is TRBJ2-5; TCRdb outputs TRBD1, but without DNA this stays unchecked. CDR3 size: 16 residues. Germline V CDR1 and CDR2: SGDLS, YYNGEE. The CDR3 reads CASSPQKTGGAETQYF.

J is TRBJ1-5 and V is TRBV2; TCRdb's D call, TRBD1, is unchecked because there is no DNA. Germline CDR1 and CDR2: SNHLY and FYNNEI. This CDR3 is built from 13 residues. CDR3 sequence: CASSEAGAQPQHF. Combining the CDR3 with reference TRBV2 and TRBJ1-5 gives the whole variable domain EPEVTQTPSHQVTQMGQEVILRCVPISNHLYFYWYRQILGQKVEFLVSFYNNEISEKSEIFDDQFSVERPDGSNFTLKIRSTKLEDSAMYFCASSEAGAQPQHFGDGTRLSIL.

The rearrangement links TRBV6-5 to TRBJ2-5; TCRdb outputs TRBD1, but without DNA this stays unchecked. Germline V CDR1 and CDR2: MNHEY, SVGAGI. The CDR3 contains 15 residues. CDR3 sequence: CASSSAGGLAETQYF.

This CDR3 is CASSTLERRSTDTQYF. The genes are TRBV6-6 and TRBJ2-3; TCRdb names TRBD2, which stays unverified in the absence of DNA. This CDR3 comprises 16 residues. CDR1 is MNHNY, CDR2 SVGAGI, per germline (reference sequence).

The chain couples TRBV6-2 or TRBV6-3 to TRBJ2-1; the D call from TCRdb, TRBD2, cannot be confirmed without DNA. Germline loops: CDR1 MNHEY, CDR2 SVGEGT. The CDR3 contains 14 residues. CDR3 in amino acids: CASSYSGRYNEQFF.

The J gene is TRBJ1-2, the V gene TRBV3-1. The length of the CDR3 is 13 residues. The germline CDR1 and CDR2 sequences are LGHDT and YNNKEL (reference sequence). The CDR3 loop reads CASSQEGFDGYTF.

The chain's CDR3 is CASSLLWGDNQETQYF. The rearrangement uses TRBV4-1 and TRBJ2-5; the D gene TCRdb calls, TRBD2, cannot be checked with no DNA. The CDR3 spans 16 residues. Germline-derived CDR1 and CDR2 are MGHRA and YSYEKL.

The chain has TRBV6-5 and TRBJ2-7. The CDR3 is 13 amino acids. CDR1 is MNHEY and CDR2 is SVGAGI in the germline V gene. CDR3 protein: CASSGEGLDEQYF.

This chain uses TRBV29-1 with TRBJ1-2; no DNA is available, so the TRBD1 call from TCRdb remains unchecked. The length of the CDR3 is 11 residues. Per germline, CDR1 SQVTM and CDR2 ANQGSEA. CDR3 region: CSAGPGDGYTF.

The V call is TRBV6-6, the J call TRBJ1-1; TCRdb designates TRBD1, a call that cannot be tested without DNA. Per the germline V gene, CDR1 is MNHNY and CDR2 is SVGAGI (reference sequence). This CDR3 region has 16 residues. CDR3 region: CASSYSSRGQNTEDFF.

The V call is TRBV2, the J call TRBJ2-3; TCRdb's D call of TRBD1 is untestable without DNA. Germline CDR1 SNHLY, CDR2 FYNNEI. The length of the CDR3 is 17 residues. The CDR3 is CASVWRQGATRADTQYF.

The chain has TRBV20-1 and TRBJ2-2; as DNA is missing, the TRBD2 call by TCRdb cannot be tested. This CDR3 is 13 amino acids long. Germline assignment: CDR1 DFQATT and CDR2 SNEGSKA (reference sequence). CDR3 residues: CSAPGRVVGELFF.

The genes are TRBV4-3 and TRBJ2-7; TCRdb returns TRBD1, unconfirmable since there is no DNA. Germline V gene sequence: CDR1 LGHNA, CDR2 YSLEER. This CDR3 has 18 residues. Here the CDR3 reads CASSQGTGPSINSYEQYF.

The chain recombines TRBV27 with TRBJ2-4; the TCRdb D gene call, TRBD2, has no DNA to confirm it. CDR1 and CDR2 (germline): MNHEY, SMNVEV (reference sequence). This CDR3 contains 16 residues. This CDR3 is CASSTGLELAKNIQYF.

The chain carries TRBV28 and TRBJ2-1; checking the TCRdb D call of TRBD1 is not possible without DNA. Per the germline V gene, CDR1 is MDHEN and CDR2 is SYDVKM. This CDR3 has 15 amino acids. The CDR3 sequence is CASSPGFYSYNEQFF.

The genes are TRBV5-1 and TRBJ2-7. Germline CDR1 reads SGHRS; CDR2 reads YFSETQ. This CDR3 comprises 15 residues. This CDR3 is CASSLSESSSYEQYF. Variable domain in full (rest from reference TRBV5-1 and TRBJ2-7): KAGVTQTPRYLIKTRGQQVTLSCSPISGHRSVSWYQQTPGQGLQFLFEYFSETQRNKGNFPGRFSGRQFSNSRSEMNVSTLELGDSALYLCASSLSESSSYEQYFGPGTRLTVT.

The V gene is TRBV19, the J gene TRBJ1-1; TCRdb selects TRBD1, and the lack of DNA leaves this call unchecked. CDR3 length: 15 amino acids. CDR1 LNHDA and CDR2 SQIVND come from the germline V gene (reference sequence). CDR3 region: CASSIGPSAGTEAFF.

The rearrangement links TRBV29-1 to TRBJ2-5; the TCRdb D gene call, TRBD1, has no DNA to confirm it. This CDR3 comprises 14 residues. CDR1 SQVTM and CDR2 ANQGSEA come from the germline V gene. The chain's CDR3 is CSVETGLDQETQYF.